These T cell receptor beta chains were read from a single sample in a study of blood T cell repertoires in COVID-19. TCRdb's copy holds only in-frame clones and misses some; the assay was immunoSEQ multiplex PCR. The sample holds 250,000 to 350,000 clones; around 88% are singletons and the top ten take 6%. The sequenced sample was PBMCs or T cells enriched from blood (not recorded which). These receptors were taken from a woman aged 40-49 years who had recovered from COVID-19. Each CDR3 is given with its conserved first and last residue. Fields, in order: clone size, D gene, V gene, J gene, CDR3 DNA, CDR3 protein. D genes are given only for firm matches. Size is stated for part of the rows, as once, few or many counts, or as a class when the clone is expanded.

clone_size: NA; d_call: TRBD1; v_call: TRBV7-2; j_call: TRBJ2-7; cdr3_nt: TGTGCCAGCAGCTCCCGGGACAGGGACGAGCAGTACTTC; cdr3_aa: CASSSRDRDEQYF
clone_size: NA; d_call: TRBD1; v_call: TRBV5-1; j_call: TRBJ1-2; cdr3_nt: TGCGCCAGCAGCTCACCCGGGACAGGGGTATTTGGCTACACCTTC; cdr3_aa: CASSSPGTGVFGYTF
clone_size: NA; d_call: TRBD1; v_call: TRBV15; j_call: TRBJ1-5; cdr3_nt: TGTGCCACCAGCAGAGAGGTCCCGGGACAGGGCTTTCAGCCCCAGCATTTT; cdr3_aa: CATSREVPGQGFQPQHF
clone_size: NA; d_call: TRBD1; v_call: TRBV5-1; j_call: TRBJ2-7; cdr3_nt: TGCGCCAGCTCCTACCGAGGGACAGGGGGACAGCAGTACTTC; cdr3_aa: CASSYRGTGGQQYF
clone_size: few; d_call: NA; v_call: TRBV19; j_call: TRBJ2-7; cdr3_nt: TGTGCCAGTAGACCCCAAGGGGGAAGGTCCTACGAGCAGTACTTC; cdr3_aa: CASRPQGGRSYEQYF
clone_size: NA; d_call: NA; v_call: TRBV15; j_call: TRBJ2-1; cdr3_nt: TGTGCCACCAGCAGAGATGGGGGGACCCAGAAGCAGTTCTTC; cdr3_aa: CATSRDGGTQKQFF
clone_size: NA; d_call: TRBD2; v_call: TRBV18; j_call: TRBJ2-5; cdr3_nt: TGTGCCAGCTCACCAAGGACTAGCGGAGAAGAGACCCAGTACTTC; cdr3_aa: CASSPRTSGEETQYF
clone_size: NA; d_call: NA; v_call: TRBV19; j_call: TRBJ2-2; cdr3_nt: TGTGCCAGTAGTATTGTCGGAGGGACCGGGGAGCTGTTTTTT; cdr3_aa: CASSIVGGTGELFF
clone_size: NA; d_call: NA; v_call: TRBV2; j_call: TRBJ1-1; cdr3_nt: TGTGCCAGCAGAGGACAGTTAATGAACACTGAAGCTTTCTTT; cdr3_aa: CASRGQLMNTEAFF
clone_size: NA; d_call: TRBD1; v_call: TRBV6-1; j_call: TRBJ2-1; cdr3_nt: TGTGCCAGCAGTGAGGACAGGGGAAACAATGAGCAGTTCTTC; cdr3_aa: CASSEDRGNNEQFF
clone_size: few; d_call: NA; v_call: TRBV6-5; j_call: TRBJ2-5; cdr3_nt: TGTGCCAGCACCACCAGGGGGGAAGAGACCCAGTACTTC; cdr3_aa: CASTTRGEETQYF
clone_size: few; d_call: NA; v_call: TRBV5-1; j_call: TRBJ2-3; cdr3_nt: TGCGCCAGCAGCTTCATACCGGGAGTGGAAGATACGCAGTATTTT; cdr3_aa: CASSFIPGVEDTQYF
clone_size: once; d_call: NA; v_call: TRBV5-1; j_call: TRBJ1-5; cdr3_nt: TGCGCCAGCAGCTTGGACAGCCCGGGACAGCCCCAGCATTTT; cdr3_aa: CASSLDSPGQPQHF
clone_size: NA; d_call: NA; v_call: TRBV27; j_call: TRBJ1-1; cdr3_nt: TGTGCCAGCAGTAAAGGGACAACAATGAACACTGAAGCTTTCTTT; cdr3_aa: CASSKGTTMNTEAFF
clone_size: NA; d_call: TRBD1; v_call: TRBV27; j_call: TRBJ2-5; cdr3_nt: TGTGCCAGCAGTCCCGAAGGACAGGGTGGGCCAGAGACCCAGTACTTC; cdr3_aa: CASSPEGQGGPETQYF
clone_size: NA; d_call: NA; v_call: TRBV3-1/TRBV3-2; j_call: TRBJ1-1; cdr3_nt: TGTGCCAGCAGCCAAGAGCACAGCTACACTGAAGCTTTCTTT; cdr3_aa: CASSQEHSYTEAFF
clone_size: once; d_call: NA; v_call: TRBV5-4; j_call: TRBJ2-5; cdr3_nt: TGTGCCAGCAGCTTCGGGGGTTTAGAGACCCAGTACTTC; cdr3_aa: CASSFGGLETQYF
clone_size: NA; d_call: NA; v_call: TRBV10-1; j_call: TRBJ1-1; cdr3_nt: TGCGCCAGCAGTGAATCGGGTAGCACTGAAGCTTTCTTT; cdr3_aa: CASSESGSTEAFF
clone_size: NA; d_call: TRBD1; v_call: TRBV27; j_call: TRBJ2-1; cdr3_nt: TGTGCCAGCAGTCCGACAGGGGGCTTCTCCTACAATGAGCAGTTCTTC; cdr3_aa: CASSPTGGFSYNEQFF